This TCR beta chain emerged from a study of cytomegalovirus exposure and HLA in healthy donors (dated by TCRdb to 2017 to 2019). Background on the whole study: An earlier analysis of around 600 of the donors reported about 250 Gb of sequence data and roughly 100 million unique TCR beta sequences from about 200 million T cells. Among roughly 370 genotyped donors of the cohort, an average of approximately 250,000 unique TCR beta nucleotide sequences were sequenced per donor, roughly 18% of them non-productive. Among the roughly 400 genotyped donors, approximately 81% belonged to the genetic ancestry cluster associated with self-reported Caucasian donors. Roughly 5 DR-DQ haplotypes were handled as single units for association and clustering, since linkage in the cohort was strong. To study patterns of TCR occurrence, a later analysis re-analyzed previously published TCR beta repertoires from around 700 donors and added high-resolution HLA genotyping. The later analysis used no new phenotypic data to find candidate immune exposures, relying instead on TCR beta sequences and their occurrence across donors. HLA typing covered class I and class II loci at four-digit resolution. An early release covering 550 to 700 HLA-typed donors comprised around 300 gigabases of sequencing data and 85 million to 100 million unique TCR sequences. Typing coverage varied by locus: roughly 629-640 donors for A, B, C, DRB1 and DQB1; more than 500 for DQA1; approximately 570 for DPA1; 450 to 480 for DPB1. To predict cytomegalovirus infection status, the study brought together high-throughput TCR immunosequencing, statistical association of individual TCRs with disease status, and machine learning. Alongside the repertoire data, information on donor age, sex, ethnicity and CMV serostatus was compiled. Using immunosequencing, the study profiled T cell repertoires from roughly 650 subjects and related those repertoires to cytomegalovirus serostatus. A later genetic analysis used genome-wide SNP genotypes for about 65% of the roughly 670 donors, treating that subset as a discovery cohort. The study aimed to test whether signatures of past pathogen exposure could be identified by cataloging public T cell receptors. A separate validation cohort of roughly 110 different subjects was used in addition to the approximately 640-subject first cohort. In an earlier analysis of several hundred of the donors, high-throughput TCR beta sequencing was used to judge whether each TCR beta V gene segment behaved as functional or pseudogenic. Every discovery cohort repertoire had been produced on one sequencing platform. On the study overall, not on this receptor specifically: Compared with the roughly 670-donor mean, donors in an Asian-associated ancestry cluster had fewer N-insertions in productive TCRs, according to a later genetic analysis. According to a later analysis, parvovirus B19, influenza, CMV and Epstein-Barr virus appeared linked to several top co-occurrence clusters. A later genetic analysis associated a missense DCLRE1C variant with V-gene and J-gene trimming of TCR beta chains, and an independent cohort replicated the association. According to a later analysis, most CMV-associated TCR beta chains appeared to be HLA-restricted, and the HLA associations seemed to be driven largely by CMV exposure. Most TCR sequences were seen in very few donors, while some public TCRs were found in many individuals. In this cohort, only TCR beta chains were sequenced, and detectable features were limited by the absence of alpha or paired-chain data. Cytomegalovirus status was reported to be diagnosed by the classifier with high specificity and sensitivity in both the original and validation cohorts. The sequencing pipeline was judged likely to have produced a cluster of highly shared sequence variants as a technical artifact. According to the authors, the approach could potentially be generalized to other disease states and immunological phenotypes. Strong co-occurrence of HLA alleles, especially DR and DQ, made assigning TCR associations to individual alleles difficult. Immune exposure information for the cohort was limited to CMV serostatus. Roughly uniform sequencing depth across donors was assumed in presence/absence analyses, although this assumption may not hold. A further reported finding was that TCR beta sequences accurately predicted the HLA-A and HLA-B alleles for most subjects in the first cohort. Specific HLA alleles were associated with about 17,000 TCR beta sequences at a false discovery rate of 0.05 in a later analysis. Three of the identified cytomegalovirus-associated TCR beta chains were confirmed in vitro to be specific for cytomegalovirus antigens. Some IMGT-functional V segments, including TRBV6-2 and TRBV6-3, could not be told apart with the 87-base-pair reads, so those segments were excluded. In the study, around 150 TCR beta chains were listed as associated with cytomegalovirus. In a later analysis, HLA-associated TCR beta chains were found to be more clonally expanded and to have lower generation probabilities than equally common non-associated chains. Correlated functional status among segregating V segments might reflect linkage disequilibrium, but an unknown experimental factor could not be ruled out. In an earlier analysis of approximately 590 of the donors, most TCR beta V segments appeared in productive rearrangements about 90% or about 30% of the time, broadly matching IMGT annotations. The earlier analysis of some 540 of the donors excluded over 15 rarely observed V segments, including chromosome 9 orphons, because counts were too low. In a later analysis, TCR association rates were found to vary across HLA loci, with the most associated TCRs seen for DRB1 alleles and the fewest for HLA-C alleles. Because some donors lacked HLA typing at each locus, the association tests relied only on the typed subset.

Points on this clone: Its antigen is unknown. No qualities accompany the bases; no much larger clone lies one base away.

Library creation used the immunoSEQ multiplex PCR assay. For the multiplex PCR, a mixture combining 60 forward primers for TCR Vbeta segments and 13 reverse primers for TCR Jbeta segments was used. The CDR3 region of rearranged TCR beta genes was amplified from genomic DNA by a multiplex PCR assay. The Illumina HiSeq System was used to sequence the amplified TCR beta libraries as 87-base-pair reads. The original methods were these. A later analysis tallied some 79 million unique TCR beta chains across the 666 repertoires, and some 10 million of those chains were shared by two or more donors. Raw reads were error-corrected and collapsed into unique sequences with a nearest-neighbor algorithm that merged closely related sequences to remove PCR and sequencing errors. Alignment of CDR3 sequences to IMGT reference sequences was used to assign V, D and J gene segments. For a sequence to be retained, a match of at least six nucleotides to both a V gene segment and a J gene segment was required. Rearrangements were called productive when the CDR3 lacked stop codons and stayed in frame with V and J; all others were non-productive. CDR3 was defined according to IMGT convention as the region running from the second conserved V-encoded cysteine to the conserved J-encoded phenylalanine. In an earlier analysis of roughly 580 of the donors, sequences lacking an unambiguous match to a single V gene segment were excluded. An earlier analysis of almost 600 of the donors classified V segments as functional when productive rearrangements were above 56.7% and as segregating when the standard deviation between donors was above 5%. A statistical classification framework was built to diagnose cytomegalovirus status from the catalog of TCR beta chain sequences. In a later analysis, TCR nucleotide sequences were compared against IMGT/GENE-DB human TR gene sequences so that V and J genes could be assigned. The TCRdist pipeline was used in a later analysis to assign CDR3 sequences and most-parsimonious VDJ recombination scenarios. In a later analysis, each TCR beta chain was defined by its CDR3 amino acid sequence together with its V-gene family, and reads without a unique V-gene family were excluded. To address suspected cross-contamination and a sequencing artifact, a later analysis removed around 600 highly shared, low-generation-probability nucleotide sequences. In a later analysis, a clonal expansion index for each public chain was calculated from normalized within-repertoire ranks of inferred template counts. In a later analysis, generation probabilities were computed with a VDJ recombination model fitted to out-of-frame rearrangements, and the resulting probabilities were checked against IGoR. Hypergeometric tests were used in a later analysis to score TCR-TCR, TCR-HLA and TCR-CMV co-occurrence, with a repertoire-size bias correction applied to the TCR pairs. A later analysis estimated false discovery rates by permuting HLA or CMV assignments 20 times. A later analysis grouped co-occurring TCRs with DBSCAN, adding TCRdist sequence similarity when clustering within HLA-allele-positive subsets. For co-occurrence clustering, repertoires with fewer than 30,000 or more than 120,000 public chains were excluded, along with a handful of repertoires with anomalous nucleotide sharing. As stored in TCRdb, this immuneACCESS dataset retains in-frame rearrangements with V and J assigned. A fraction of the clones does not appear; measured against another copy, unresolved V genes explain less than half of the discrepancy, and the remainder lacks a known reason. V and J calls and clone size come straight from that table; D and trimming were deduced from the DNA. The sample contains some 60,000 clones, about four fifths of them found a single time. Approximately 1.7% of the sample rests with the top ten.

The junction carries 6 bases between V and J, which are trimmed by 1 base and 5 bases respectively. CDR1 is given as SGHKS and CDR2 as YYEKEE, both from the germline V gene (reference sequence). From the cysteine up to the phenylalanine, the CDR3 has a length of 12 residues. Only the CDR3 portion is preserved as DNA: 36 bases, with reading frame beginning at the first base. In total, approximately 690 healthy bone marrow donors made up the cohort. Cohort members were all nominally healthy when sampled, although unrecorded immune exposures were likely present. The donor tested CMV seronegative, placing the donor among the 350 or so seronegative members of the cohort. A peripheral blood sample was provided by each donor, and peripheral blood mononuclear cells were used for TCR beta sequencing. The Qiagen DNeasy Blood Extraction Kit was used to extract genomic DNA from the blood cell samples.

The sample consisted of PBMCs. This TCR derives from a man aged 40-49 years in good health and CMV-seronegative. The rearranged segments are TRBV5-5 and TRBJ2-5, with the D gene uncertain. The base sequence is TGTGCCAGCAGCTTGAATGCGGAGACCCAGTACTTC. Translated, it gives CASSLNAETQYF.